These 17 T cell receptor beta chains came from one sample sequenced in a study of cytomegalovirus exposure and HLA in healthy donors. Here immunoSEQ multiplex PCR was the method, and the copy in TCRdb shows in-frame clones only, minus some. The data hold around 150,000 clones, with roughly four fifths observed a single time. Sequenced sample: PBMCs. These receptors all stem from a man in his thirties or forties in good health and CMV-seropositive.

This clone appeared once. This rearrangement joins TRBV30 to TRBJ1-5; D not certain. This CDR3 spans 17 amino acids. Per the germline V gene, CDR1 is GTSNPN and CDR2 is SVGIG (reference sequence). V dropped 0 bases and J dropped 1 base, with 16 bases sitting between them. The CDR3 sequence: CAWSVPQFRMSNQPQHF. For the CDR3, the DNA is TGTGCCTGGAGTGTACCACAGTTTCGTATGAGCAATCAGCCCCAGCATTTT. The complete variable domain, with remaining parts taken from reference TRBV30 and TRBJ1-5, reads SQTIHQWPATLVQPVGSPLSLECTVEGTSNPNLYWYRQAAGRGLQLLFYSVGIGQISSEVPQNLSASRPQDRQFILSSKKLLLSDSGFYLCAWSVPQFRMSNQPQHFGDGTRLSIL.

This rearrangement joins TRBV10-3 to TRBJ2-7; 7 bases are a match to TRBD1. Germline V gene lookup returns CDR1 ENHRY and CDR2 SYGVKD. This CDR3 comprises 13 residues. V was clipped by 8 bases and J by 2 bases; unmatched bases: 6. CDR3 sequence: CAIARDSTYEQYF. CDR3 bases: TGTGCCATCGCAAGGGACAGCACCTACGAGCAGTACTTC.

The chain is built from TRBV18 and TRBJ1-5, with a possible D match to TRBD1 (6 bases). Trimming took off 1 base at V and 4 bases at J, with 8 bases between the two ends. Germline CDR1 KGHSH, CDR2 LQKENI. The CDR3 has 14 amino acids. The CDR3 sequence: CASSPLQGNQPQHF. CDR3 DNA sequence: TGTGCCAGCTCACCACTCCAGGGGAATCAGCCCCAGCATTTT. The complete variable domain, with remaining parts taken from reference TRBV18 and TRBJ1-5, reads NAGVMQNPRHLVRRRGQEARLRCSPMKGHSHVYWYRQLPEEGLKFMVYLQKENIIDESGMPKERFSAEFPKEGPSILRIQQVVRGDSAAYFCASSPLQGNQPQHFGDGTRLSIL.

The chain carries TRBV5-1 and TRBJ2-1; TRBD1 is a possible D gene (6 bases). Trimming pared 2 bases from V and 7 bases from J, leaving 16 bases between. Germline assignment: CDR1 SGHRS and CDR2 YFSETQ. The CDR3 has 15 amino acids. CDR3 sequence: CASSFDYPGANEQFF. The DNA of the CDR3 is TGCGCCAGCAGCTTCGATTATCCAGGGGCTAATGAGCAGTTCTTC.

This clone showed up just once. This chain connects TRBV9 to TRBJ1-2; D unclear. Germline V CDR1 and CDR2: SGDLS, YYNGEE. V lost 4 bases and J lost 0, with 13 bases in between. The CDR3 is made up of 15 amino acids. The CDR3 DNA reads TGTGCCAGCAGCCCAAGAGGTTACGCTAACTATGGCTACACCTTC. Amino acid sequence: CASSPRGYANYGYTF. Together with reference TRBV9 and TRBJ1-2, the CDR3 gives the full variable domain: DSGVTQTPKHLITATGQRVTLRCSPRSGDLSVYWYQQSLDQGLQFLIQYYNGEERAKGNILERFSAQQFPDLHSELNLSSLELGDSALYFCASSPRGYANYGYTFGSGTRLTVV.

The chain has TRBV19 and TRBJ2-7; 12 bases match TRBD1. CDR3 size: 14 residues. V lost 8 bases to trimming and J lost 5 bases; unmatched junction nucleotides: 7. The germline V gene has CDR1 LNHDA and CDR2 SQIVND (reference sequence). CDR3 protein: CASHPGQGADEQYF. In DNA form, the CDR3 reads TGTGCCAGTCATCCGGGACAGGGGGCCGACGAGCAGTACTTC.

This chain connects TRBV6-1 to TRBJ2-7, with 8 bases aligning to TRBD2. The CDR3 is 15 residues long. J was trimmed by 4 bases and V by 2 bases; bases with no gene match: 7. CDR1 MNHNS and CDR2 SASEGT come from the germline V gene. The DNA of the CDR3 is TGTGCCAGCAGTGAATTCGGAACTAGCGGTTACGAGCAGTACTTC. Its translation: CASSEFGTSGYEQYF.

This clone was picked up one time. The CDR3 reads CASSVGGTSRYEQYF. CDR3 nucleotide sequence: TGTGCCAGCAGCGTAGGAGGGACTAGCCGCTACGAGCAGTACTTC. The chain combines TRBV9 with TRBJ2-7; TRBD2 matches at 9 bases. From germline, CDR1 is SGDLS and CDR2 YYNGEE. The junction had 4 bases not matched to a gene; V was cut back by 0 bases and J by 3 bases. This CDR3 has 15 amino acids. Looking up the rest from reference TRBV9 and TRBJ2-7 gives the full variable domain: DSGVTQTPKHLITATGQRVTLRCSPRSGDLSVYWYQQSLDQGLQFLIQYYNGEERAKGNILERFSAQQFPDLHSELNLSSLELGDSALYFCASSVGGTSRYEQYFGPGTRLTVT.

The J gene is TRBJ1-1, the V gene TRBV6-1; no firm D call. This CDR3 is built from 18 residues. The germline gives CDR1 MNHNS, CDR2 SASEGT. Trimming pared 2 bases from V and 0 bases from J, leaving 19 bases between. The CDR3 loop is CASSEYPAGDSLNTEAFF. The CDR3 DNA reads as TGTGCCAGCAGTGAATATCCCGCCGGAGACTCGTTGAACACTGAAGCTTTCTTT.

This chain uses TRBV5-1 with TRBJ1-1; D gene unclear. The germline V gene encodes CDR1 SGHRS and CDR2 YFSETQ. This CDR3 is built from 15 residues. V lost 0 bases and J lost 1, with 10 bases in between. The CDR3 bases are TGCGCCAGCAGCTTGGCCTGGGCACCGAACACTGAAGCTTTCTTT. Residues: CASSLAWAPNTEAFF.

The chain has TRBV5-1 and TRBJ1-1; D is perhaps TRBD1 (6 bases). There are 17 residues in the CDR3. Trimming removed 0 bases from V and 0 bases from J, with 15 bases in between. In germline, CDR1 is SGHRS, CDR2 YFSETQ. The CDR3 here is CASSLASAGVLNTEAFF. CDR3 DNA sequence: TGCGCCAGCAGCTTGGCCTCCGCAGGGGTATTGAACACTGAAGCTTTCTTT.

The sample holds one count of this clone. CDR3 sequence: CASSGTGSSYEQYF. DNA for the CDR3: TGTGCCAGCAGCGGGACAGGGTCTTCCTACGAGCAGTACTTC. This chain joins TRBV6-1 and TRBJ2-7; 9 bases align to TRBD1. The CDR3 spans 14 residues. V shed 6 bases and J 1 base; nucleotides not matched to a gene: 4. Germline values: CDR1 MNHNS, CDR2 SASEGT.

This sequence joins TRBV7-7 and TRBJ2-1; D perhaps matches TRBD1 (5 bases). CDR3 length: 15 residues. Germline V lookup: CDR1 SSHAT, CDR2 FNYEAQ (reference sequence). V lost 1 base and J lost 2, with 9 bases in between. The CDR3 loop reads CASSLDPGPYNEQFF. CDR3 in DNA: TGTGCCAGCAGCTTAGATCCAGGGCCCTACAATGAGCAGTTCTTC. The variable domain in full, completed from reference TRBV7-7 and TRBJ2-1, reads GAGVSQSPRYKVTKRGQDVTLRCDPISSHATLYWYQQALGQGPEFLTYFNYEAQPDKSGLPSDRFSAERPEGSISTLTIQRTEQRDSAMYRCASSLDPGPYNEQFFGPGTRLTVL.

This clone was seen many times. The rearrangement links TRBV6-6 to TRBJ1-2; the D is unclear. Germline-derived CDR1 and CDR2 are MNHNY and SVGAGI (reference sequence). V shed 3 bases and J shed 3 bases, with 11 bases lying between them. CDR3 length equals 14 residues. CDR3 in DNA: TGTGCCAGCAGTTATCGGGAGGCCCACTATGGCTACACCTTC. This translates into CASSYREAHYGYTF.

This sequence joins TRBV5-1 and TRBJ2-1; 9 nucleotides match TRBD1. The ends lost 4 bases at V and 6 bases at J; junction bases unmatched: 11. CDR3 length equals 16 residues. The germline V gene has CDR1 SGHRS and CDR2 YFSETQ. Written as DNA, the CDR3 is TGCGCCAGCAGCCCCCCCGGACAGGGGATTTCCAATGAGCAGTTCTTC. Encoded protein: CASSPPGQGISNEQFF.

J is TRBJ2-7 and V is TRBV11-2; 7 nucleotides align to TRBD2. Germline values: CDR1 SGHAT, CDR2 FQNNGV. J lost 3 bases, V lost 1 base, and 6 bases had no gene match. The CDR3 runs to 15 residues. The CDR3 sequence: CASSLAGLTFYEQYF. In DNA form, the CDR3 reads TGTGCCAGCAGCTTAGCGGGACTAACCTTCTACGAGCAGTACTTC.

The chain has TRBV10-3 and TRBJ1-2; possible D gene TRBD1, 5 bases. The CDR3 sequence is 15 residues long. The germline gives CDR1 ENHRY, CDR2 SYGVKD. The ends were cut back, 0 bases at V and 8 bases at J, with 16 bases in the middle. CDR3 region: CAISESKQEGSGYTF. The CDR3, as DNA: TGTGCCATCAGTGAGTCAAAGCAGGAGGGGTCCGGCTACACCTTC.